These 21 T cell receptor beta chains were all obtained from the same sample, sequenced in a study of cytomegalovirus exposure and HLA in healthy donors. PCR used 60 Vbeta primers and 13 Jbeta primers. The repertoire was sequenced with immunoSEQ multiplex PCR; TCRdb's copy has only in-frame clones and lacks some. This table has approximately 160,000 clones, 65% to 70% appearing once. Input material: PBMCs. The origin of the receptors is a woman aged 18-35 years in good health and CMV-seropositive.

The sample holds one count of this clone. The chain has TRBV4-1 and TRBJ2-1, with TRBD1 identical over 11 bases. The CDR3 spans 17 residues. CDR1 is MGHRA, CDR2 YSYEKL, per germline. The V and J ends lost 2 bases and 7 bases, in that order; junction bases with no gene match: 10. Here the CDR3 reads CASSQPWTGGNRNEQFF. The CDR3 DNA reads as TGCGCCAGCAGCCAACCTTGGACAGGGGGCAACAGGAATGAGCAGTTCTTC.

V gene TRBV10-2 combines with J gene TRBJ1-1; D uncertain. The V and J ends lost 3 bases and 4 bases respectively, with 9 bases between them. Germline CDR1 is WSHSY and CDR2 is SAAADI. CDR3 length: 13 residues. Here the CDR3 reads CASSDNIGTEAFF. In DNA form, the CDR3 reads TGCGCCAGCAGTGATAACATTGGCACTGAAGCTTTCTTT.

This chain connects TRBV27 to TRBJ1-6; D possibly corresponds to TRBD1 (5 bases). Trimming cost V 3 bases and J 10 bases, with 13 bases left between them. The germline CDR1 and CDR2 sequences are MNHEY and SMNVEV (reference sequence). The CDR3 loop spans 14 amino acids. In DNA form, the CDR3 reads TGTGCCAGCAGTTTCCAGGGAATTCACTCACCCCTCCACTTT. It is translated as CASSFQGIHSPLHF.

The V call is TRBV18, the J call TRBJ1-2; the D gene is possibly TRBD1 (5 bases). The V end was cut by 6 bases, the J end by 5 bases, with 19 bases between. The CDR3 loop spans 15 amino acids. Germline CDR1 is KGHSH and CDR2 is LQKENI. The DNA for the CDR3 is TGTGCCAGCTCCCCGGGGCCCCCCGGGAGGTATGGCTACACCTTC. As protein: CASSPGPPGRYGYTF.

The chain combines TRBV28 with TRBJ2-1, with no clear D. Trimming cost V 5 bases and J 5 bases, with 4 bases left between them. Germline loops: CDR1 MDHEN, CDR2 SYDVKM. The CDR3 totals 11 residues. The CDR3 bases are TGTGCCAGCAGTCCTAACAATGAGCAGTTCTTC. Its protein product is CASSPNNEQFF.

The J gene is TRBJ2-1, the V gene TRBV29-1; possibly TRBD1 for D (5 bases). The V end lost 0 bases, the J end lost 4 bases, and 7 bases lay between the germline ends. The germline V gene has CDR1 SQVTM and CDR2 ANQGSEA. The CDR3 loop spans 13 amino acids. CDR3 region: CSVEEDTYNEQFF. The CDR3 DNA reads TGCAGCGTTGAAGAGGACACTTACAATGAGCAGTTCTTC.

This clone was recorded a few times. The rearrangement uses TRBV12-2 and TRBJ2-7; the listed D gene, TRBD2, was not tested against the DNA. TRBV12-2 is tagged as a pseudogene. The CDR3 has 15 amino acids. The CDR3 sequence: CASRSLAGAHYEQYF. Written as DNA, the CDR3 is TGTGCAAGTCGCTCTCTAGCGGGAGCCCACTACGAGCAGTACTTC.

CDR3 coding DNA: TGCGCCAGCAGCCAAGAATACAGGGATACTGAAGCTTTCTTT. Amino acids: CASSQEYRDTEAFF. The chain employs TRBV4-3 and TRBJ1-1; TRBD1 might be the D (6 bases). The germline V and J ends were trimmed by 0 bases and 5 bases, with 10 bases remaining between them. The CDR3 has 14 amino acids. CDR1 and CDR2 from the germline V gene are LGHNA and YSLEER.

The chain has TRBV11-3 and TRBJ2-1; 13 positions match TRBD2. With 5 bases clipped from V and 5 bases from J, the junction kept 6 bases outside the gene matches. In germline, CDR1 is SGHNT, CDR2 YENEEA. The CDR3 is made up of 16 amino acids. CDR3 bases: TGTGCCAGCAGCCTACAACTAGCGGGAGGGCACAATGAGCAGTTCTTC. Its protein is CASSLQLAGGHNEQFF.

The V call is TRBV6-6, the J call TRBJ1-2; tentatively, D is TRBD1 (6 bases). Looked up from germline, CDR1 is MNHNY and CDR2 is SVGAGI (reference sequence). V was clipped by 7 bases and J by 3 bases, with 18 bases between them. CDR3 length: 15 amino acids. CDR3 sequence reads: CASTISRGFDYGYTF. DNA for the CDR3: TGTGCCAGCACCATATCCAGGGGTTTCGACTATGGCTACACCTTC.

This clone was observed a single time. This chain connects TRBV4-3 to TRBJ2-7, with TRBD1 matching 9 bases. Germline trimming cut 8 bases from V and 5 bases from J; bases unmatched to any gene: 10. The CDR3 runs 14 residues. CDR1 LGHNA and CDR2 YSLEER come from the germline V gene. Here the CDR3 DNA reads TGCGCCAGCTCCGGGACAGGGTCTGTCCACGAGCAGTACTTC. It codes for CASSGTGSVHEQYF.

This clone was recorded a few times. The V and J genes are TRBV10-3 and TRBJ1-1; TRBD1 aligns across 8 bases. CDR1 and CDR2 from the germline V gene are ENHRY and SYGVKD. J was trimmed by 10 bases and V by 8 bases; bases with no gene match: 9. This CDR3 is 12 amino acids long. The CDR3 is CAIRYTGGRAFF. The CDR3 coding sequence is TGTGCCATCCGGTACACAGGGGGGCGAGCTTTCTTT.

With regard to this clone: One end of the junction varies from germline; a read error may be responsible. The sample carries other DNA sequences with the same CDR3. As DNA, the CDR3 is TGTGCCACCAGGGACCTGAGGGATAATTCCCCCCTCCACTTT. Amino acid sequence: CATRDLRDNSPLHF. The chain carries TRBV27 and TRBJ1-6; a weak D match, TRBD1 (5 bases). The CDR3 runs 14 residues. Germline assignment: CDR1 MNHEY and CDR2 SMNVEV (reference sequence).

The chain employs TRBV19 and TRBJ1-3; D is unclear. The V gene lost 3 bases and the J gene lost 2 bases, with 5 bases spanning the gap. Per germline, CDR1 LNHDA and CDR2 SQIVND (reference sequence). CDR3 length: 13 residues. As DNA, the CDR3 is TGTGCCAGTAGTATCCAGGCTGGAAACACCATATATTTT. As protein: CASSIQAGNTIYF.

The chain uses TRBV2 and TRBJ1-5; D is perhaps TRBD1 (6 bases). The V end was cut by 5 bases, the J end by 1 base, with 9 bases between. CDR1 is SNHLY and CDR2 is FYNNEI in the germline V gene. This CDR3 region has 14 residues. DNA of the CDR3: TGTGCCAGCAGTCGTGGACAGAGCAATCAGCCCCAGCATTTT. Its translation is CASSRGQSNQPQHF.

V usage is TRBV6-1 and J usage is TRBJ2-7; perhaps TRBD1 as D (5 bases). V lost 10 bases, J lost 4 bases, and 11 bases lay in between. This CDR3 is 11 amino acids long. Germline-derived CDR1 and CDR2 are MNHNS and SASEGT. The CDR3 bases are TGTGCCACTAAGGGGTGGTACGAGCAGTACTTC. As protein: CATKGWYEQYF.

The genes are TRBV10-3 and TRBJ1-1; 8 nucleotides line up with TRBD1. The CDR3 totals 13 residues. The germline V gene has CDR1 ENHRY and CDR2 SYGVKD. V shed 3 bases, J shed 4 bases, and the junction held 1 base outside the gene matches. The DNA of the CDR3 is TGTGCCATCAGTGAAGGACAGGGCACTGAAGCTTTCTTT. It is translated as CAISEGQGTEAFF.

The gene calls are TRBV11-2 and TRBJ1-2; possibly TRBD1 for D (6 bases). Germline V gives CDR1 SGHAT, CDR2 FQNNGV. This CDR3 is 17 amino acids long. V lost 1 base to trimming and J lost 0 bases, with 15 bases between them. The CDR3 protein is CASSLGGGEVPNYGYTF. The CDR3 DNA follows: TGTGCCAGCAGCTTAGGGGGGGGCGAAGTTCCTAACTATGGCTACACCTTC.

In nucleotides, the CDR3 is TGTGCCAGCGGGTCCCTCGGGACAGGGAACGTCCTGACTTTC. It is translated as CASGSLGTGNVLTF. J is TRBJ2-6 and V is TRBV9; 9 positions agree with TRBD1. Germline V CDR1 and CDR2: SGDLS, YYNGEE. CDR3 size: 14 residues. V lost 7 bases, J lost 10 bases, and 9 bases stayed unmatched.

The chain has TRBV5-8 and TRBJ2-5; TRBD2 matches 12 bases. The CDR3 spans 14 residues. Germline V gene lookup returns CDR1 SGHTS and CDR2 YDEGEE. Trimming took 2 bases from V and 7 from J; bases not matched to a gene: 3. The CDR3 reads CASSFVLAGGTQYF. The CDR3 DNA reads TGTGCCAGCAGCTTTGTACTAGCGGGAGGGACCCAGTACTTC.

The chain carries TRBV19 and TRBJ2-1; TRBD1 agrees at 9 bases. The length of the CDR3 is 16 residues. V dropped 1 base and J dropped 2; count of bases not matched to a gene: 3. Looked up from germline, CDR1 is LNHDA and CDR2 is SQIVND (reference sequence). CDR3 DNA: TGTGCCAGTAGTATAGGGACAGGGGCCCCCTACAATGAGCAGTTCTTC. Residues: CASSIGTGAPYNEQFF.